This T cell receptor (beta chain) is drawn from a study of blood T cells in healthy people across ages. Combining a sample-barcoded 5' primer with a J-beta primer mix, a second PCR ran for about 6 to 11 cycles. TCRdb re-called the 5' RACE reads through MiXCR, storing one row per CDR3 protein. The data contain around 990,000 distinct CDR3 sequences, around two fifths of them singletons. CDR1 is SQVTM, CDR2 ANQGSEA, per germline. The V end lost 4 bases, the J end lost 5 bases, and 8 bases lay between the germline ends. The CDR3 length is 12 residues. This chain uses TRBV29-1 with TRBJ2-2; D could derive from TRBD1 or TRBD2 (5 bases each). This sequence was found in a man aged 18 to 29 in good health. The material sequenced was blood. CDR3 coding DNA: TGCAGCGTTGTATGGGGGACCGGGGAGCTGTTTTTT. Translating gives CSVVWGTGELFF.